This TCR beta chain was profiled in a study of CD8 T cells in ankylosing spondylitis. Whole-study findings and limits: Seven or eight highly homologous variants formed a TCR beta motif that appeared characteristic of ankylosing spondylitis blood.

This clonotype was detected ten times or more. Its antigen is still unknown. TCRdb fed the 5' RACE reads into MiXCR, producing one record per CDR3 protein. The data hold about 190,000 distinct CDR3 sequences, with 10% to 15% observed a single time. V was pared by 5 bases and J by 0 bases, with 6 bases between. The germline V gene has CDR1 KGHDR and CDR2 SFDVKD. CDR3 length: 13 amino acids. V is TRBV24-1 and J is TRBJ2-5; D unresolved. The sample comprised blood, either unsorted or a sorted T cell fraction (not recorded which). The TCR comes from a female donor with ankylosing spondylitis or in good health (not recorded which). CDR3 in DNA: TGTGCCACCAGTGGAGAGTACCAAGAGACCCAGTACTTC. Translating gives CATSGEYQETQYF.